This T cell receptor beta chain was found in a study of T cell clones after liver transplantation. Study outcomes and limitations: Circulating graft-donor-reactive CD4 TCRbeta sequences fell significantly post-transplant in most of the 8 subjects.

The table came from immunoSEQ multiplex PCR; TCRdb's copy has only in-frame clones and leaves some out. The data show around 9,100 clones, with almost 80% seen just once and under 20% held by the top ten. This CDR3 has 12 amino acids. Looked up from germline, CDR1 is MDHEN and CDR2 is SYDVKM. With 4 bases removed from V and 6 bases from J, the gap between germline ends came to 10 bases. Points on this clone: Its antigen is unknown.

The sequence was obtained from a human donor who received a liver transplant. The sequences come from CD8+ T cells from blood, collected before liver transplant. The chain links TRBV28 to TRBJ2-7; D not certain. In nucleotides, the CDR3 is TGTGCCAGCAGTTCCCTTGTAGCCGAGCAGTACTTC. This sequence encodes CASSSLVAEQYF.